Below are 23 T cell receptor beta chains sequenced from a single sample in a study of glioma-infiltrating T cells. TCR alpha and beta CDR3 regions were amplified from RNA using iRepertoire nested multiplex PCR. TCRdb independently ran MiXCR on the multiplex PCR reads; one entry per CDR3 protein. The sample shows under 200,000 distinct CDR3 sequences, about 40% of them seen only once. Sequences were obtained from glioma tissue, nonneoplastic brain tissue, or PBMCs (not recorded which). The receptors come from a human donor with low-grade glioma or glioblastoma, undergoing nonglioma brain surgery, or in good health (not recorded which).

This clonotype was recorded many times. The V gene is TRBV3-1, the J gene TRBJ1-5; 7 positions agree with TRBD1. The CDR3 is made up of 14 amino acids. Trimming cost V 2 bases and J 5 bases; bases outside gene matches: 3. CDR1 and CDR2 from the germline V gene are LGHDT and YNNKEL (reference sequence). Written as DNA, the CDR3 is TGTGCCAGCAGCCAAACAGACAGGGATCAGCCCCAGCATTTT. Protein product: CASSQTDRDQPQHF.

In regard to this clonotype: A much bigger clone sits one base away, suggesting this may be a read error. The missing conserved phenylalanine or tryptophan at the end of this CDR3 makes a read error likely. The gene calls are TRBV14 and TRBJ2-1; no clear D. V lost 2 bases and J 6 bases, leaving 5 bases between the germline ends. Looked up from germline, CDR1 is SGHDN and CDR2 is FVKESK. There are 12 residues in the CDR3. CDR3 in amino acids: CASSQTTNEQFL. CDR3 nucleotide sequence: TGTGCCAGCAGCCAAACAACCAATGAGCAGTTCCTC.

On this clonotype itself: A read error may be the cause here, since a much bigger clone is one base away. The rearrangement uses TRBV7-6 and TRBJ1-5; a possible D gene is TRBD1 (5 bases). Trimming cost V 5 bases and J 4 bases, with 15 bases left between them. Looked up from germline, CDR1 is SGHVS and CDR2 is FNYEAQ. This CDR3 spans 15 amino acids. The CDR3 nucleotides are TGTGCCAGCAGCGCCACCGCGACAGATAATCAGCCCCAGCATTTT. Its protein is CASSATATDNQPQHF.

As concerns this clonotype: Its ends do not fully match the called genes, so a read error is possible. The V gene is TRBV5-1, the J gene TRBJ1-5, with a tentative D call TRBD1 (6 bases). Germline-derived CDR1 and CDR2 are SGHRS and YFSETQ. This CDR3 spans 15 amino acids. The CDR3 DNA follows: TGCCCCAGCAGACAGGATAGTTATAGCAATCAGCCCCAGCATTTT. Translated: CPSRQDSYSNQPQHF.

This clonotype was counted a single time. The genes are TRBV15 and TRBJ2-7; 7 positions agree with TRBD1. This CDR3 is 13 amino acids long. V lost 3 bases to trimming and J lost 4 bases; unmatched junction nucleotides: 3. CDR1 and CDR2 from the germline V gene are LNHNV and YYDKDF (reference sequence). This chain's CDR3 is CATSRTTGYEQYF. CDR3 DNA: TGTGCCACCAGCAGGACGACAGGGTACGAGCAGTACTTC.

To note about this clonotype: At one end, the junction sequence differs from germline, possibly due to a read error. The V call is TRBV27, the J call TRBJ1-2, with D perhaps TRBD1 (5 bases). The CDR3 is made up of 16 amino acids. The germline V gene has CDR1 MNHEY and CDR2 SMNVEV (reference sequence). For the CDR3, the DNA is TGTGCCACCACAAGCGAGGGGCGTATCCCTAACTATGGCTACAACTTC. The encoded protein is CATTSEGRIPNYGYNF.

Ten or more counts support this clonotype. The chain joins TRBV15 to TRBJ2-5; perhaps TRBD1 as D (5 bases). The germline V gene encodes CDR1 LNHNV and CDR2 YYDKDF (reference sequence). The CDR3 length is 14 residues. V lost 3 bases to trimming and J lost 2 bases, with 10 bases between them. The chain's CDR3 is CATSSAGAQETQYF. The CDR3 nucleotides read TGTGCCACCAGCAGTGCTGGGGCGCAAGAGACCCAGTACTTC. The whole variable domain, remainder taken from reference TRBV15 and TRBJ2-5, is DAMVIQNPRYQVTQFGKPVTLSCSQTLNHNVMYWYQQKSSQAPKLLFHYYDKDFNNEADTPDNFQSRRPNTSFCFLDIRSPGLGDTAMYLCATSSAGAQETQYFGPGTRLLVL.

This clonotype was observed many times. V usage is TRBV28 and J usage is TRBJ2-3, with 9 bases fitting TRBD1. Trimming removed 4 bases from V and 4 bases from J; junction bases left unmatched: 6. The CDR3 totals 15 residues. Germline V gene data show CDR1 as MDHEN and CDR2 as SYDVKM. The DNA of the CDR3 is TGTGCCAGCAGTTCGGGACAGGGTGACGCAGATACGCAGTATTTT. Its translation is CASSSGQGDADTQYF.

Remarks on this clonotype: A much bigger clone sits one base away, suggesting this may be a read error. The rearrangement uses TRBV6-1 and TRBJ2-7, with D possibly being TRBD2 (5 bases). V was trimmed by 7 bases and J by 5 bases, leaving 18 bases between them. The CDR3 contains 14 residues. Germline V gene lookup returns CDR1 MNHNS and CDR2 SASEGT. The CDR3 bases are TGTGCCAGCAACAACTCGGATGGGAGAAACGAGCAGTACTTC. Translation: CASNNSDGRNEQYF.

J is TRBJ2-7 and V is TRBV7-8, with 7 bases lining up with TRBD2. This CDR3 contains 15 residues. Germline V gene data show CDR1 as SGHVS and CDR2 as FQNEAQ. With V trimmed by 2 bases and J by 3 bases, 7 bases remained unmatched. CDR3 in DNA: TGTGCCAGCAGCTTACTGCTAGCGGATAGCTACGAGCAGTACTTC. Amino acids: CASSLLLADSYEQYF.

This sequence joins TRBV19 and TRBJ2-1; D is unclear. V lost 6 bases to trimming and J lost 4 bases, with 16 bases between them. This CDR3 has 15 amino acids. Germline CDR1 reads LNHDA; CDR2 reads SQIVND (reference sequence). The CDR3 spells CASRTRADSYNEQFF. The CDR3, as DNA: TGTGCCAGTAGGACCCGGGCAGACTCATACAATGAGCAGTTCTTC.

As for this clonotype: Since a much larger clone is just one base distant, this may be a read error. The CDR3 coding sequence is TGTGCCAGAAGTTTCTTCGGAGCGCACCACGAGCAGTACTTC. Encoded protein: CARSFFGAHHEQYF. The chain is built from TRBV28 and TRBJ2-7; D ambiguous. The CDR3 has 14 residues. From germline, CDR1 is MDHEN and CDR2 SYDVKM.

This clonotype was recorded only once. This may stem from a read error, because a much larger clone lies one nucleotide away. The rearrangement uses TRBV2 and TRBJ2-1, with 7 bases fitting TRBD2. Germline V gene lookup returns CDR1 SNHLY and CDR2 FYNNEI. The CDR3 consists of 15 residues. J gave up 3 bases and V 6 bases, and 8 bases lay outside the gene matches. CDR3 nucleotide sequence: TGTGCCAGCAGAACTAGCGCATCCCGCTACAATGAGCAGTTCTTC. The encoded protein is CASRTSASRYNEQFF.

This chain uses TRBV2 with TRBJ1-2; 7 bases are shared with TRBD1. V gave up 3 bases and J gave up 4 bases; unmatched junction bases: 14. Germline V gene sequence: CDR1 SNHLY, CDR2 FYNNEI. CDR3 size: 17 residues. The CDR3 DNA reads TGTGCCAGCAGTGAGGGAATGATGACAGGGCACATCTATGGCTACACCTTC. It specifies CASSEGMMTGHIYGYTF.

V and J are TRBV28 and TRBJ2-5; no firm D call. The ends were cut back, 2 bases at V and 2 bases at J, with 6 bases in the middle. CDR1 is MDHEN, CDR2 SYDVKM, per germline. The CDR3 length is 13 residues. The CDR3 bases are TGTGCCAGCAGTTTAAAGAGACAAGAGACCCAGTACTTC. Residues: CASSLKRQETQYF.

At least ten counts were recorded for this clonotype. The rearrangement joins TRBV20-1 to TRBJ1-1; D might be TRBD1 (6 bases). This CDR3 comprises 14 residues. The V end lost 6 bases, the J end lost 6 bases, and 20 bases lay between the germline ends. Germline CDR1 and CDR2: DFQATT and SNEGSKA (reference sequence). For the CDR3, the DNA is TGCAGTGCCACATTGGGGCAGGGGAAAGCTGAAGCTTTCTTT. This sequence encodes CSATLGQGKAEAFF.

This clonotype was observed at least ten times. The chain carries TRBV28 and TRBJ1-3; D uncertain. The germline V and J ends were trimmed by 3 bases and 2 bases, with 8 bases remaining between them. Germline V gives CDR1 MDHEN, CDR2 SYDVKM. This CDR3 region has 14 residues. CDR3 sequence (DNA): TGTGCCAGCAGTTTCATCCAGACTGGAAACACCATATATTTT. This gives the protein CASSFIQTGNTIYF. Full variable domain (missing parts from reference TRBV28 and TRBJ1-3): DVKVTQSSRYLVKRTGEKVFLECVQDMDHENMFWYRQDPGLGLRLIYFSYDVKMKEKGDIPEGYSVSREKKERFSLILESASTNQTSMYLCASSFIQTGNTIYFGEGSWLTVV.

On this clonotype itself: Its ends do not fully match the called genes, so a read error is possible. The gene calls are TRBV5-1 and TRBJ1-1; D gene unclear. Germline CDR1 is SGHRS and CDR2 is YFSETQ. This CDR3 spans 14 amino acids. The CDR3 region has the DNA TGCGCCAGCAGCTTTGAGCTCTCGAACACTGAAGATTTCTTT. It codes for CASSFELSNTEDFF. Full variable domain (remainder filled in from reference TRBV5-1 and TRBJ1-1): KAGVTQTPRYLIKTRGQQVTLSCSPISGHRSVSWYQQTPGQGLQFLFEYFSETQRNKGNFPGRFSGRQFSNSRSEMNVSTLELGDSALYLCASSFELSNTEDFFGQGTRLTVV.

The rearrangement links TRBV5-4 to TRBJ1-5, with D perhaps TRBD1 (5 bases). The germline V gene has CDR1 SGHNT and CDR2 YYREEE (reference sequence). CDR3 size: 15 residues. V gave up 0 bases and J gave up 2 bases, with 9 bases separating them. The CDR3: CASSLEPRGNQPQHF. The CDR3 bases are TGTGCCAGCAGCTTGGAGCCCAGGGGCAATCAGCCCCAGCATTTT.

On this clonotype: A read error may be the cause here, since a much bigger clone is one base away. V and J are TRBV29-1 and TRBJ2-1, with D unclear. This CDR3 contains 13 residues. Germline V gene data show CDR1 as SQVTM and CDR2 as ANQGSEA. The CDR3 sequence is CSVGSQSMVEKFF. The CDR3 coding sequence is TGCAGCGTTGGTTCACAGTCGATGGTTGAGAAGTTCTTC.

To note about this clonotype: The junction departs from the called germline gene at one end, perhaps through a read error. V gene TRBV7-2 combines with J gene TRBJ2-7, with TRBD1 identical over 8 bases. Looked up from germline, CDR1 is SGHTA and CDR2 is FQGNSA. CDR3 size: 11 residues. CDR3 sequence: CASGDRSEKYF. CDR3 DNA: TGTGCCAGTGGGGACAGGAGCGAGAAGTACTTC.

In its sample, this clonotype ranks as medium-sized. This chain uses TRBV7-2 with TRBJ2-3, with a possible D match to TRBD1 (5 bases). Per germline, CDR1 SGHTA and CDR2 FQGNSA. This CDR3 spans 13 amino acids. Trimming removed 1 base at V and 5 bases at J, with 7 bases between. The CDR3 bases are TGTGCCAGCAGCTTAGGGACAATAGATACGCAGTATTTT. Its protein product is CASSLGTIDTQYF.

This clonotype was recorded once. One base away lies a much larger clone, so this may be a sequencing read error. The gene calls are TRBV27 and TRBJ2-3; D unclear. This CDR3 contains 13 residues. Germline CDR1 reads MNHEY; CDR2 reads SMNVEV (reference sequence). CDR3 sequence: CDTSSIDTDTQYF. The CDR3 coding sequence is TGTGACACTTCGAGTATCGACACAGATACGCAGTATTTT.